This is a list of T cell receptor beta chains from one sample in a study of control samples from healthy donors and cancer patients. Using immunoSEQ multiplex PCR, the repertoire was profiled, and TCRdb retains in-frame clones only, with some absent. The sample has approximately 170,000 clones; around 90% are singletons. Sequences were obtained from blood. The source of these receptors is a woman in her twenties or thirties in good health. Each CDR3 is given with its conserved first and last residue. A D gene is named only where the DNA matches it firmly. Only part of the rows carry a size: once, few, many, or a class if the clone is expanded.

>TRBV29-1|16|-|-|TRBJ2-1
CSVEPPNVGTYNEQFF
TGCAGCGTTGAGCCCCCTAATGTGGGGACCTACAATGAGCAGTTCTTC
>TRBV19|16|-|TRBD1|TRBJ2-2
CASIGWGTGGTGELFF
TGTGCCAGTATCGGATGGGGGACAGGAGGGACCGGGGAGCTGTTTTTT
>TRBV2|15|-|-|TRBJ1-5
CASSENALANQPQHF
TGTGCCAGCAGTGAGAACGCACTAGCAAATCAGCCCCAGCATTTT
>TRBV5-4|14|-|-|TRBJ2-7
CASSSYRATYEQYF
TGTGCCAGCAGCAGCTACAGGGCAACCTACGAGCAGTACTTC
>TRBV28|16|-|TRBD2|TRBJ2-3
CASSLFSGSRPDTQYF
TGTGCCAGCAGTTTGTTTAGCGGGAGTCGCCCAGATACGCAGTATTTT
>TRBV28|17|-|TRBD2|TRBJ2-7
CASSSPLAGWSSYEQYF
TGTGCCAGCAGTTCCCCCCTAGCGGGATGGAGCTCCTACGAGCAGTACTTC
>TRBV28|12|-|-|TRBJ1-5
CASSLSGRPQHF
TGTGCCAGCAGTTTATCCGGTCGACCCCAGCATTTT
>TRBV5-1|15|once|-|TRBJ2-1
CASSPSRTVHNEQFF
TGCGCCAGCAGCCCCTCCCGGACGGTCCACAATGAGCAGTTCTTC
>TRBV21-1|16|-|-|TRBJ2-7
CASSKAAHLVPYEQYF
TGTGCCAGCAGCAAAGCAGCGCATCTAGTGCCCTACGAGCAGTACTTC
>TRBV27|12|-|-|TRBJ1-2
CASSGGNYGYTF
TGTGCCAGCAGTGGGGGTAACTATGGCTACACCTTC